This entry features one T cell receptor beta chain sequence. Its antigen has not been determined. Base-call qualities are not available, and no considerably larger clone is one nucleotide away. The record originates from a study of blood T cell repertoires in COVID-19 (dated by TCRdb to about 2020). For context, the study as a whole: Samples from collaborators originated in the United States, Italy and Spain and spanned both the acute and convalescent phases of COVID-19. The samples were drawn from the first 160 participants of the ongoing ImmuneRACE study and from about 1,200 subjects provided by 6 global collaborators. The prospective study material was composed of cDNA or gDNA derived from T cells, B-cell-depleted T cells, or PBMCs. The sample metadata nearly always contained a de-identified subject ID, COVID-19 status, age in years and sex. HLA class I and class II types, where available, came from metadata supplied by the sample provider rather than from assay-based typing. Deeply sampled blood TCRbeta repertoires from subjects exposed to, actively infected with, or recovered from COVID-19 were included in the dataset. The repertoires were made available in a free public database intended to serve as a resource for research on the immune response to SARS-CoV-2.

Summary of the overall study and its limitations: The quantity of clinical and demographic metadata differed by source and by participant and was supplied without curation.

Enrolling through a virtual design, the prospective study's participants ranged in age from roughly 18 to 89 years and lived across some 22 United States geographic areas. Cohort assignment in the prospective study relied on participant-reported clinical history from a screening survey and a study questionnaire. ImmuneRACE Cohort 3 recovered participants were defined by two consecutive negative NP/OP PCR tests, healthcare professional clearance, or symptom resolution. Each participant in the prospective study had whole blood, serum and a nasopharyngeal or oropharyngeal swab collected by mobile phlebotomists. Participants in the prospective study had the option to provide additional blood draws and questionnaires over a roughly 2-month period. Before DNA extraction, blood samples from the prospective study were shipped at room temperature or frozen. TCRbeta CDR3 regions were amplified from genomic DNA using the immunoSEQ Assay, a bias-controlled multiplex PCR. The paper's data handling went like this. Nucleated cell counts per sample were estimated from amplification of reference gene primers within the assay. To quantify the absolute abundance of each unique TCRbeta CDR3 rearrangement, sequence reads were collapsed and filtered. For each sample, productive Simpson clonality was calculated by taking the square root of Simpson's diversity index across productive rearrangements. Imported from immuneACCESS, the table was reduced by TCRdb to in-frame sequences with V and J called. These copies leave out some clones; in studies compared against another copy, an unresolved V gene accounts for under half, and the cause of the remainder is not known. The DNA gave D and trimming, while V, J and clone size come from that table. The sample data list some 200,000 clones, and more than 80% of these were observed just once. Together, the top ten hold approximately 8.2% of the sample.

Taken from cysteine to phenylalanine, the CDR3 has 18 residues. The retained sequence is limited to the CDR3, 54 bases, with the frame set at the first base. V loses 0 bases, J loses 0 bases, and the germline ends lie 16 bases apart. The germline V gene gives CDR1 as SGDLS and CDR2 as YYNGEE. Specimen: PBMCs or T cells enriched from blood (not recorded which). The TCR originated in a woman aged 18 to 35 who had recovered from COVID-19. Recombination linked TRBV9 to TRBJ1-3; the D gene cannot be resolved reliably. CDR3 region: CASSVGPSGRNSGNTIYF. The bases read TGTGCCAGCAGCGTAGGGCCGTCCGGCAGGAACTCTGGAAACACCATATATTTT.